A selection of T cell receptor beta chains follows, all from one sample in a study of blood T cell repertoires in COVID-19. Repertoires were generated with immunoSEQ multiplex PCR, while TCRdb's copy carries only in-frame clones and drops some. The repertoire holds almost 250,000 clones, about 89% seen once, with roughly 4% in the top ten. The material sequenced was PBMCs or T cells enriched from blood (not recorded which). These receptors came from a woman aged 25 to 39 who had recovered from COVID-19. CDR3s include the opening cysteine and the closing phenylalanine or tryptophan. D genes are given only for firm matches. Expanded clones get a size class; other rows say once, few or many, or leave the size out.

CDR3	DNA	J	D	size	V
CSATDTGEETQYF	TGCAGCGCTACCGATACAGGGGAGGAGACCCAGTACTTC	TRBJ2-5	TRBD1	-	TRBV29-1
CAIRTGGTEAFF	TGTGCCATCAGAACAGGGGGCACTGAAGCTTTCTTT	TRBJ1-1	TRBD1	-	TRBV10-3
CASSQQGAGGEKLFF	TGTGCCAGCAGTCAACAGGGGGCAGGCGGTGAAAAACTGTTTTTT	TRBJ1-4	TRBD1	-	TRBV28
CASSFDAGNTEAFF	TGTGCCAGCAGCTTCGATGCAGGGAACACTGAAGCTTTCTTT	TRBJ1-1	-	-	TRBV7-3
CASSFPGVSATDTQYF	TGTGCCAGCAGTTTTCCAGGGGTTTCGGCCACAGATACGCAGTATTTT	TRBJ2-3	-	-	TRBV28
CASSPGLGFRNEQFF	TGTGCCAGCAGTCCCGGACTAGGCTTTAGGAATGAGCAGTTCTTC	TRBJ2-1	TRBD2	-	TRBV7-2
CASSLRHQETQYF	TGTGCCAGCAGTTTACGTCATCAGGAGACCCAGTACTTC	TRBJ2-5	-	-	TRBV27
CASSKLESYNEQFF	TGTGCCAGTAGTAAACTGGAGTCCTACAATGAGCAGTTCTTC	TRBJ2-1	-	-	TRBV19
CASRLKGTTRTNEQFF	TGTGCCAGCAGGCTAAAGGGGACTACAAGAACCAATGAGCAGTTCTTC	TRBJ2-1	TRBD2	-	TRBV27
CASSTSGGKTGGYTF	TGTGCCAGTAGTACCTCAGGGGGGAAGACTGGAGGCTACACCTTC	TRBJ1-2	TRBD1	-	TRBV19
CASSAPSGRAVTGELFF	TGTGCCAGCAGCGCTCCTAGCGGGAGGGCCGTCACCGGGGAGCTGTTTTTT	TRBJ2-2	TRBD2	-	TRBV9
CASRGLATVDEQYF	TGTGCCAGCAGGGGACTAGCGACGGTCGACGAGCAGTACTTC	TRBJ2-7	TRBD2	-	TRBV7-8
CASSRSSGTGDEQFF	TGTGCCAGCAGCCGGTCTAGCGGGACGGGAGATGAGCAGTTCTTC	TRBJ2-1	TRBD2	-	TRBV7-9
CASSVGRNTDTQYF	TGTGCCAGCAGCGTAGGGCGGAACACAGATACGCAGTATTTT	TRBJ2-3	-	-	TRBV9
CASSLGQHSNQPQHF	TGTGCCAGCAGCTTGGGACAGCATAGCAATCAGCCCCAGCATTTT	TRBJ1-5	TRBD1	-	TRBV7-2
CASSQVAANEQFF	TGTGCCAGCAGCCAAGTAGCGGCGAATGAGCAGTTCTTC	TRBJ2-1	-	-	TRBV3-1/TRBV3-2
CSADRDSPLHF	TGCAGTGCCGACAGGGATTCACCCCTCCACTTT	TRBJ1-6	TRBD1	-	TRBV20-1
CASSPFGEIPGDTQYF	TGTGCCAGCTCACCATTCGGAGAGATCCCGGGAGATACGCAGTATTTT	TRBJ2-3	-	once	TRBV18
CASSLPQGRTEAFF	TGTGCCAGCAGCTTACCCCAGGGTCGCACTGAAGCTTTCTTT	TRBJ1-1	-	-	TRBV7-8
CASSTGTRRMTEAFF	TGTGCCAGCAGCACGGGGACAAGGCGCATGACTGAAGCTTTCTTT	TRBJ1-1	-	-	TRBV7-9
CASSERQGADTQYF	TGTGCCAGCAGCGAGAGACAGGGAGCAGATACGCAGTATTTT	TRBJ2-3	TRBD1	once	TRBV5-4
CASSQEWRDYNEQFF	TGCGCCAGCAGCCAAGAATGGCGGGATTACAATGAGCAGTTCTTC	TRBJ2-1	-	-	TRBV4-3
CAWSRVGGPNEQYF	TGTGCCTGGAGTCGGGTCGGGGGTCCCAACGAGCAGTACTTC	TRBJ2-7	-	-	TRBV30
CASGRDTEADTQYF	TGCGCCAGCGGCCGGGACACTGAGGCGGATACGCAGTATTTT	TRBJ2-3	-	-	TRBV5-1
CAWSQDRSGFYEQFF	TGTGCCTGGAGTCAGGACAGATCCGGTTTCTATGAGCAGTTCTTC	TRBJ2-1	-	-	TRBV30
CSAGMSEKLFF	TGCAGTGCCGGGATGAGTGAAAAACTGTTTTTT	TRBJ1-4	-	once	TRBV20-1
CAWSVTGVSEAFF	TGTGCCTGGAGTGTCACAGGGGTGTCTGAAGCTTTCTTT	TRBJ1-1	TRBD1	-	TRBV30
CASSLPVGDFSNQPQHF	TGTGCCAGCAGTTTACCGGTCGGGGATTTTAGCAATCAGCCCCAGCATTTT	TRBJ1-5	-	-	TRBV28
CAINRDRGSDGYTF	TGTGCCATCAACAGGGACAGGGGGTCAGATGGCTACACCTTC	TRBJ1-2	TRBD1	-	TRBV10-3
CASHRSPTDTQYF	TGTGCCAGTCACAGGTCCCCCACAGATACGCAGTATTTT	TRBJ2-3	-	-	TRBV25-1
CASSVDVASTDTQYF	TGTGCCAGCAGCGTAGACGTAGCTAGCACAGATACGCAGTATTTT	TRBJ2-3	-	-	TRBV9
CASSQVAGGYNEQFF	TGTGCCAGTAGCCAGGTGGCAGGGGGCTACAATGAGCAGTTCTTC	TRBJ2-1	TRBD1	once	TRBV19
CASRVSGVSSYEQYF	TGTGCCAGCAGGGTTAGCGGGGTAAGCTCCTACGAGCAGTACTTC	TRBJ2-7	TRBD2	-	TRBV7-3